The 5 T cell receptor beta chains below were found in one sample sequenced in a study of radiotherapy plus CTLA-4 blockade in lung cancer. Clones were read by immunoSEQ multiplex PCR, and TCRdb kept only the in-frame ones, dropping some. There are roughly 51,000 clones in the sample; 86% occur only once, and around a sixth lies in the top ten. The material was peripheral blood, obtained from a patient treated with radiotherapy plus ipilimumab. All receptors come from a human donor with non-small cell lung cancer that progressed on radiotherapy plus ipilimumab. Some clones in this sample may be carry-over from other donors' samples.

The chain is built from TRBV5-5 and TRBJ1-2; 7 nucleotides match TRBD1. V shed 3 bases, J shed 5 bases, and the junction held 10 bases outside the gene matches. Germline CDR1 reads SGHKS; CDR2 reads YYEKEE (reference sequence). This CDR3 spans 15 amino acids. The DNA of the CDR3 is TGTGCCAGCAGCTGGGGGGACAGCGTTCGATATGGCTACACCTTC. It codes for CASSWGDSVRYGYTF. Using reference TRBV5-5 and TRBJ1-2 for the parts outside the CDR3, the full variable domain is DAGVTQSPTHLIKTRGQQVTLRCSPISGHKSVSWYQQVLGQGPQFIFQYYEKEERGRGNFPDRFSARQFPNYSSELNVNALLLGDSALYLCASSWGDSVRYGYTFGSGTRLTVV.

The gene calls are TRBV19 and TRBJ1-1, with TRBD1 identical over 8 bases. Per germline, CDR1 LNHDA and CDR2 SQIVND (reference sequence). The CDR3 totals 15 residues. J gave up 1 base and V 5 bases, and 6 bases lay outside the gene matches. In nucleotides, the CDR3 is TGTGCCAGTAGTCCTCGGGACAGGCCGAACACTGAAGCTTTCTTT. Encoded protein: CASSPRDRPNTEAFF. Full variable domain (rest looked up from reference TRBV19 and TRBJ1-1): DGGITQSPKYLFRKEGQNVTLSCEQNLNHDAMYWYRQDPGQGLRLIYYSQIVNDFQKGDIAEGYSVSREKKESFPLTVTSAQKNPTAFYLCASSPRDRPNTEAFFGQGTRLTVV.

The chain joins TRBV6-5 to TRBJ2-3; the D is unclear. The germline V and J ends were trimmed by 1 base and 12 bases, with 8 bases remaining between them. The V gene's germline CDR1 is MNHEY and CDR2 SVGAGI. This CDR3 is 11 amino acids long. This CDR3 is CASSYYPHQYF. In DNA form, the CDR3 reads TGTGCCAGCAGTTACTACCCACATCAGTATTTT.

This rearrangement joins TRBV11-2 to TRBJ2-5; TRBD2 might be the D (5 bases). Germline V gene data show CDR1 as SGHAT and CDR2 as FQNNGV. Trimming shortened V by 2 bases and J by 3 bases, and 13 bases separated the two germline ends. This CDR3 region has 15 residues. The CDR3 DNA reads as TGTGCCAGCAGCTTACGATGGACCGGGGAAGAGACCCAGTACTTC. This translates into CASSLRWTGEETQYF.

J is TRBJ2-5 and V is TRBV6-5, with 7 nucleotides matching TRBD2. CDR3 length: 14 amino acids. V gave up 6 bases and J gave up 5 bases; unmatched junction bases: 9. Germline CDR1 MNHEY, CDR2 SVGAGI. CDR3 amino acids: CASRGAGSVETQYF. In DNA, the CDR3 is TGTGCCAGCAGGGGAGCGGGGAGTGTCGAGACCCAGTACTTC.